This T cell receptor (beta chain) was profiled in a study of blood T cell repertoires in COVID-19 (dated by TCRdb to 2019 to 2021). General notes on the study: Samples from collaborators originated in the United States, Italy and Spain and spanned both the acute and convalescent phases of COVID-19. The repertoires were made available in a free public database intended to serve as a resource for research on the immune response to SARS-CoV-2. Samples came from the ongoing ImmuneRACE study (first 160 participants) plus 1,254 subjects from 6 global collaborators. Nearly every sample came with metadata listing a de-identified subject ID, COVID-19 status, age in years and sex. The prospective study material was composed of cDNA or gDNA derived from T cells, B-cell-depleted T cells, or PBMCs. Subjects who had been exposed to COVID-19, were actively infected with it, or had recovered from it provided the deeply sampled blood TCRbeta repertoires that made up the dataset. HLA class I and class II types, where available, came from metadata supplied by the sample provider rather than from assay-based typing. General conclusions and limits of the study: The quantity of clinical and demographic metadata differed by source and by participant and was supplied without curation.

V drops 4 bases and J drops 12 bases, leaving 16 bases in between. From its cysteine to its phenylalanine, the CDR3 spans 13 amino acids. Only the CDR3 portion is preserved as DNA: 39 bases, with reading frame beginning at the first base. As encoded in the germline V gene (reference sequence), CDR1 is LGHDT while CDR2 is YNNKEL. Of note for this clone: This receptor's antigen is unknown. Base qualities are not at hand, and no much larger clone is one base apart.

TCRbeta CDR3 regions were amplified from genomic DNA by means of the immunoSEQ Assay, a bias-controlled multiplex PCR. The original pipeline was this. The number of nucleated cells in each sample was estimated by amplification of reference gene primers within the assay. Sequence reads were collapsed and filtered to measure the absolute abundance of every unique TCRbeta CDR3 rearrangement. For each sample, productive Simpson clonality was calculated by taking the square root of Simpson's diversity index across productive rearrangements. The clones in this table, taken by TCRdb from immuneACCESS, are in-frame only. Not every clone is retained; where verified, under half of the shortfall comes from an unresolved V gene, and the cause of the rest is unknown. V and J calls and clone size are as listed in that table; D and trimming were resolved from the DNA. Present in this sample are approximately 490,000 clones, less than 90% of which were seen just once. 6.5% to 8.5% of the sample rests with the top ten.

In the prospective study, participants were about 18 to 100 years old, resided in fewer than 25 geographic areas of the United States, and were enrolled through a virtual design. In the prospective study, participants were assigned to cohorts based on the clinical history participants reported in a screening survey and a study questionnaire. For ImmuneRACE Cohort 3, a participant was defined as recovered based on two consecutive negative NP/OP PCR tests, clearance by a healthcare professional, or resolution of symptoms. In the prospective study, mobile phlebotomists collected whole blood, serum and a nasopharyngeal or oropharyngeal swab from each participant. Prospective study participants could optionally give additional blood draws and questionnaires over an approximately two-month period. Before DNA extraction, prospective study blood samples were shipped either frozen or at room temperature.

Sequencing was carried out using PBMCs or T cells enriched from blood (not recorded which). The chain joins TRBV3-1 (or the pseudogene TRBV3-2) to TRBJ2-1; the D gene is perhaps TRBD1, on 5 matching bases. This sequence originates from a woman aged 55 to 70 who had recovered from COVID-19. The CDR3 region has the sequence CASSPGRIVGQFF. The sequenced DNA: TGTGCCAGCAGCCCAGGGCGGATAGTCGGGCAGTTCTTC.